These 18 T cell receptor beta chains came from one sample sequenced in a study of molecular identifiers for immune sequencing clone quantification. Via MiXCR, TCRdb re-called the PCR reads, giving one row per CDR3 protein. The repertoire includes hundreds of thousands of distinct CDR3 sequences, over 20% of them detected once, and around 0.76% sits in the top ten. Specimen: naive CD8+ T cells from blood, with Jurkat cell RNA spiked in. Sample subset: FACS-sorted CD8+CD4-CCR7+CD45RA+ naive T cells. The receptors stem from a human donor in good health. Some libraries in this study had Jurkat cell RNA spiked in.

This sequence joins TRBV30 and TRBJ2-7, with 8 bases lining up with TRBD1. The CDR3 runs to 13 residues. After removal of 2 bases from V and 3 bases from J, the junction contained 3 bases not matched to a gene. Looked up from germline, CDR1 is GTSNPN and CDR2 is SVGIG (reference sequence). The CDR3 nucleotides are TGTGCCTGGAGTCAGGGGGCGATCTACGAGCAGTACTTC. This sequence encodes CAWSQGAIYEQYF.

Remarks on this clonotype: A far larger clone is one base from this, pointing to a likely read error. The J gene is TRBJ2-3, the V gene TRBV9, with D perhaps being TRBD1 or TRBD2 (6 bases each). The CDR3 consists of 14 residues. V lost 2 bases to trimming and J lost 4 bases, with 11 bases between them. Germline assignment: CDR1 SGDLS and CDR2 YYNGEE. The DNA of the CDR3 is TGTGCCAGCAGCGTCGGGGGCGGCGCAGATACGCAGTATTTT. Its protein is CASSVGGGADTQYF.

This clonotype was recorded a few times. The chain carries TRBV29-1 and TRBJ1-1; 7 bases map to TRBD1. This CDR3 region has 14 residues. J was trimmed by 2 bases and V by 7 bases; bases with no gene match: 10. The germline V gene has CDR1 SQVTM and CDR2 ANQGSEA. The CDR3 is CSAPKGGGNTEAFF. The CDR3 DNA reads TGCAGCGCTCCAAAAGGAGGGGGCAACACTGAAGCTTTCTTT.

This clonotype has a count of ten or more. The chain uses TRBV5-4 and TRBJ2-2, with unresolved D. This CDR3 region has 14 residues. V was shortened by 0 bases and J by 5 bases, with 8 bases between the two germline ends. Germline CDR1 and CDR2: SGHNT and YYREEE (reference sequence). CDR3 sequence reads: CASSLGRSTGELFF. CDR3 DNA: TGTGCCAGCAGCTTGGGCCGGAGTACCGGGGAGCTGTTTTTT.

This clonotype was observed a handful of times. The chain is built from TRBV6-2 or TRBV6-3 and TRBJ1-2; 7 nucleotides match TRBD1. The CDR3 runs 14 residues. In germline, CDR1 is MNHEY, CDR2 SVGEGT. V gave up 6 bases and J gave up 8 bases; unmatched junction bases: 12. CDR3 region: CASRLDRSSTGYTF. The CDR3 bases are TGTGCCAGCAGGCTGGACAGGTCGTCTACGGGCTACACCTTC.

Remarks on this clonotype: A clone one base away is much larger, so this may be a read error. V usage is TRBV5-1 and J usage is TRBJ2-2; no firm D call. This CDR3 is 17 amino acids long. Germline values: CDR1 SGHRS, CDR2 YFSETQ. The germline V and J ends were trimmed by 4 bases and 0 bases, with 16 bases remaining between them. The CDR3 region is CASSRNIGIANTGELFF. CDR3 DNA sequence: TGCGCCAGCAGCCGCAATATTGGGATAGCGAACACCGGGGAGCTGTTTTTT. Combining the CDR3 with reference TRBV5-1 and TRBJ2-2 gives the whole variable domain KAGVTQTPRYLIKTRGQQVTLSCSPISGHRSVSWYQQTPGQGLQFLFEYFSETQRNKGNFPGRFSGRQFSNSRSEMNVSTLELGDSALYLCASSRNIGIANTGELFFGEGSRLTVL.

Many counts were recorded for this clonotype. V is TRBV5-4 and J is TRBJ1-4, with D possibly matching TRBD1 (6 bases). The CDR3 runs 17 residues. The V end lost 0 bases, the J end lost 0 bases, and 12 bases lay between the germline ends. CDR1 and CDR2 from the germline V gene are SGHNT and YYREEE (reference sequence). CDR3 protein: CASSLEGGGATNEKLFF. DNA of the CDR3: TGTGCCAGCAGCTTGGAGGGGGGAGGTGCAACTAATGAAAAACTGTTTTTT.

In the case of this clonotype: A much larger clone lies a single base off, so this may be a read error. The chain joins TRBV19 to TRBJ1-1; a possible D gene is TRBD1 (5 bases). The germline gives CDR1 LNHDA, CDR2 SQIVND (reference sequence). This CDR3 region has 15 residues. In nucleotides, the CDR3 is TGTGTCAGTAGTATATACCCGGGGGTTGTCACTGAAGCTTTCTTT. It is translated as CVSSIYPGVVTEAFF.

The CDR3 DNA follows: TGCGCCAGCAGCCAAGGGAGGGGGCTCGAGCAGTTCTTC. This sequence encodes CASSQGRGLEQFF. The chain is built from TRBV4-3 and TRBJ2-1, with D maybe TRBD1 (7 bases). V shed 1 base and J shed 10 bases, with 11 bases lying between them. In germline, CDR1 is LGHNA, CDR2 YSLEER. CDR3 length equals 13 residues.

The chain joins TRBV5-6 to TRBJ2-1; no definite D call. CDR3 length: 13 amino acids. Trimming stripped 0 bases from V and 7 bases from J, with 8 bases between. Germline CDR1 reads SGHDT; CDR2 reads YYEEEE. The CDR3 sequence is CASSLVGENEQFF. The DNA for the CDR3 is TGTGCCAGCAGCTTGGTCGGCGAAAATGAGCAGTTCTTC.

This clonotype was counted between two and nine times. The germline gene is not matched at one end of the junction; a read error may be the cause. The chain recombines TRBV9 with TRBJ1-6; D is uncertain. Germline-derived CDR1 and CDR2 are SGDLS and YYNGEE. The CDR3 sequence is 16 residues long. The CDR3 reads CAGSVAPGTYNSPLHF. Here the CDR3 DNA reads TGTGCCGGCAGCGTAGCCCCCGGGACCTATAATTCACCCCTCCACTTT.

The chain recombines TRBV6-1 with TRBJ2-7, with D perhaps given as TRBD1 or TRBD2 (5 bases each). The CDR3 contains 14 residues. CDR1 and CDR2 from the germline V gene are MNHNS and SASEGT. The V and J ends lost 1 base and 2 bases respectively, with 9 bases between them. CDR3: CASSEDVGAYEQYF. The CDR3, as DNA: TGTGCCAGCAGTGAAGATGTGGGGGCCTACGAGCAGTACTTC.

This clonotype occurred many times. CDR3 sequence: CAWSLQGYEQYF. CDR3 nucleotides: TGTGCCTGGAGTCTACAGGGGTACGAGCAGTACTTC. The chain is built from TRBV30 and TRBJ2-7, with 7 bases fitting TRBD1. Germline CDR1 reads GTSNPN; CDR2 reads SVGIG (reference sequence). The J segment lost 4 bases and the V segment lost 2 bases, leaving 2 bases of the junction unmatched. This CDR3 comprises 12 residues.

The chain is built from TRBV27 and TRBJ1-1, with D hard to call. The V gene lost 7 bases and the J gene lost 9 bases, with 21 bases spanning the gap. This CDR3 is 14 amino acids long. Germline CDR1 reads MNHEY; CDR2 reads SMNVEV (reference sequence). The CDR3 DNA follows: TGTGCCAGCAAGGAAGGGTCCGACCCGACTAAAGCTTTCTTT. As protein: CASKEGSDPTKAFF.

This clonotype was recorded a few times. Possible read error: a much larger clone is one base away. This sequence joins TRBV30 and TRBJ2-3; either TRBD1 or TRBD2 may supply D (6 bases each). Germline V CDR1 and CDR2: GTSNPN, SVGIG (reference sequence). Trimming pared 3 bases from V and 5 bases from J, leaving 12 bases between. This CDR3 contains 13 residues. CDR3 region: CAWSGGGRDTQYF. CDR3 DNA sequence: TGTGCCTGGAGCGGAGGGGGAAGAGATACGCAGTATTTT.

A note on this clonotype: A read error may explain this, as a much larger clone is one base away. J is TRBJ2-7 and V is TRBV5-1; D not certain. V dropped 2 bases and J dropped 5 bases, with 14 bases sitting between them. Per germline, CDR1 SGHRS and CDR2 YFSETQ. The CDR3 is 14 amino acids. CDR3 sequence: CASSLSDTGHEQYF. In DNA, the CDR3 is TGCGCCAGCAGCTTAAGTGACACTGGCCACGAGCAGTACTTC.

This clonotype was seen at least ten times. The rearrangement links TRBV4-3 to TRBJ2-7; D is unclear. This CDR3 is 15 amino acids long. Germline CDR1 and CDR2: LGHNA and YSLEER. Trimming removed 0 bases from V and 1 base from J, with 10 bases in between. The CDR3 protein is CASSQDEGDSYEQYF. The DNA of the CDR3 is TGCGCCAGCAGCCAAGATGAAGGTGATTCCTACGAGCAGTACTTC.

This clonotype was seen a few times. The chain carries TRBV7-9 and TRBJ2-2; D is possibly TRBD2 (6 bases). The CDR3 extends over 15 amino acids. Germline V gene lookup returns CDR1 SEHNR and CDR2 FQNEAQ (reference sequence). Trimming removed 5 bases at V and 1 base at J, with 11 bases between. CDR3 region: CASSRYSGNTGELFF. The CDR3 coding sequence is TGTGCCAGCAGCCGTTATAGCGGGAACACCGGGGAGCTGTTTTTT.